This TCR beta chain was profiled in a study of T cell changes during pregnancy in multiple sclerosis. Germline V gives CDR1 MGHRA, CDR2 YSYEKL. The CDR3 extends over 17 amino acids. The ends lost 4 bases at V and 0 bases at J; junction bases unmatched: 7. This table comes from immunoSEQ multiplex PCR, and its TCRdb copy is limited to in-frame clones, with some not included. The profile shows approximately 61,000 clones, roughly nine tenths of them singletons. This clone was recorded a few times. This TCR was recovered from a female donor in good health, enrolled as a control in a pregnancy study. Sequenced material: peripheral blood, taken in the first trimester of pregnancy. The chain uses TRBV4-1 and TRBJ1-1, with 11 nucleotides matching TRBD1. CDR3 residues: CASSPRGTGGVNTEAFF. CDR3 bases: TGCGCCAGCAGCCCTAGGGGGACAGGGGGAGTGAACACTGAAGCTTTCTTT.